The rows below give T cell receptor beta chains drawn from one sample of a study of CD8 T cells in Susac syndrome. MiXCR, applied by TCRdb to the immunoSEQ multiplex PCR reads, yields one record per CDR3 protein. This table has roughly 67,000 distinct CDR3 sequences, roughly 95% appearing once. Sample: CD8+ T cells from PBMCs. The receptors were gathered from a human donor with multiple sclerosis. CDR3s leave out the opening cysteine and the closing phenylalanine or tryptophan. The order of the fields is CDR3 protein, J gene, V gene.

cdr3_aa: ASRDRSTEAF
j_call: TRBJ1-1
v_call: TRBV2

cdr3_aa: SARDEGGSSYNEQF
j_call: TRBJ2-1
v_call: TRBV20-1

cdr3_aa: ASSPFKGQGYEQY
j_call: TRBJ2-7
v_call: TRBV7-2

cdr3_aa: ASNALDRPEAF
j_call: TRBJ1-1
v_call: TRBV6-5

cdr3_aa: ASSPQLGMQY
j_call: TRBJ2-7
v_call: TRBV3-1

cdr3_aa: ASSVDQSSYNEQF
j_call: TRBJ2-1
v_call: TRBV9

cdr3_aa: ASSQYSGSYEQY
j_call: TRBJ2-7
v_call: TRBV3-1

cdr3_aa: ASSHLPQETQY
j_call: TRBJ2-5
v_call: TRBV12-3/TRBV12-4

cdr3_aa: ASSSWTGASSYNEQF
j_call: TRBJ2-1
v_call: TRBV7-2

cdr3_aa: ASSLGGQGVGPDTQY
j_call: TRBJ2-3
v_call: TRBV5-4

cdr3_aa: ASSSRGKGLNTEAF
j_call: TRBJ1-1
v_call: TRBV7-9

cdr3_aa: ASSQGGSYEQY
j_call: TRBJ2-7
v_call: TRBV4-1

cdr3_aa: AWSVGTDNQPQH
j_call: TRBJ1-5
v_call: TRBV30

cdr3_aa: ASSVMTSSSYNEQF
j_call: TRBJ2-1
v_call: TRBV9

cdr3_aa: ASSLSAGGDTDTQY
j_call: TRBJ2-3
v_call: TRBV9

cdr3_aa: ASSPVAPAESNQPQH
j_call: TRBJ1-5
v_call: TRBV27

cdr3_aa: AIRDSTRAPQH
j_call: TRBJ1-5
v_call: TRBV2

cdr3_aa: ASSLGDGPYEQY
j_call: TRBJ2-7
v_call: TRBV7-2

cdr3_aa: ASSPPDQPQH
j_call: TRBJ1-5
v_call: TRBV28

cdr3_aa: ASRRQGYDNEQF
j_call: TRBJ2-1
v_call: TRBV2

cdr3_aa: ATRKQGEDHSGPEAF
j_call: TRBJ1-1
v_call: TRBV24-1

cdr3_aa: ASSLSIGLQETQY
j_call: TRBJ2-5
v_call: TRBV27

cdr3_aa: ASSLLGPPLSGNTIY
j_call: TRBJ1-3
v_call: TRBV5-4

cdr3_aa: ASSFYREFETQY
j_call: TRBJ2-5
v_call: TRBV19

cdr3_aa: ASSLGGAPKNIQY
j_call: TRBJ2-4
v_call: TRBV28

cdr3_aa: ASSVVGDTQY
j_call: TRBJ2-3
v_call: TRBV9

cdr3_aa: ASIARTPKVGYT
j_call: TRBJ1-2
v_call: TRBV6-5

cdr3_aa: ASSLEVVVEAF
j_call: TRBJ1-1
v_call: TRBV7-2

cdr3_aa: ASSPTTSANTGELF
j_call: TRBJ2-2
v_call: TRBV11-2

cdr3_aa: SARVTGAYEQY
j_call: TRBJ2-7
v_call: TRBV20-1

cdr3_aa: ASSQSGLSYEQY
j_call: TRBJ2-7
v_call: TRBV4-1

cdr3_aa: AWSNDYEQY
j_call: TRBJ2-7
v_call: TRBV30

cdr3_aa: ASSPTTGYSNQPQH
j_call: TRBJ1-5
v_call: TRBV27

cdr3_aa: ASSPGQGWNEQF
j_call: TRBJ2-1
v_call: TRBV5-6

cdr3_aa: ASSPGQGLNTEAF
j_call: TRBJ1-1
v_call: TRBV27

cdr3_aa: ASSLGTGGNQPQH
j_call: TRBJ1-5
v_call: TRBV27

cdr3_aa: ASSFDGTYGYT
j_call: TRBJ1-2
v_call: TRBV27

cdr3_aa: ASSRDRGGWVNTEAF
j_call: TRBJ1-1
v_call: TRBV7-2

cdr3_aa: ASSQTWPPTGDYGYT
j_call: TRBJ1-2
v_call: TRBV5-1

cdr3_aa: ASRDSPYEQY
j_call: TRBJ2-7
v_call: TRBV6-1

cdr3_aa: ASSETRASGEETQY
j_call: TRBJ2-5
v_call: TRBV2

cdr3_aa: AWSFLSAGGFEDTQY
j_call: TRBJ2-3
v_call: TRBV30

cdr3_aa: ASSLENGRPSSYNEQF
j_call: TRBJ2-1
v_call: TRBV5-4

cdr3_aa: AWSSGFEEAF
j_call: TRBJ1-1
v_call: TRBV30

cdr3_aa: ASSPRLDQRKGGELF
j_call: TRBJ2-2
v_call: TRBV27

cdr3_aa: ASSYRDRRHEQY
j_call: TRBJ2-7
v_call: TRBV6-5

cdr3_aa: SASSSGSPYEQY
j_call: TRBJ2-7
v_call: TRBV20-1

cdr3_aa: SVNRGEETQY
j_call: TRBJ2-5
v_call: TRBV29-1

cdr3_aa: ASSMQGSSLGEQF
j_call: TRBJ2-1
v_call: TRBV19

cdr3_aa: SVDGGLDTGELF
j_call: TRBJ2-2
v_call: TRBV29-1

cdr3_aa: ASSLGLGNTGELF
j_call: TRBJ2-2
v_call: TRBV13

cdr3_aa: ASSQGSGGSYNEQF
j_call: TRBJ2-1
v_call: TRBV4-3

cdr3_aa: AWSGGAKNIQY
j_call: TRBJ2-4
v_call: TRBV30

cdr3_aa: ASSQSNRADTEAF
j_call: TRBJ1-1
v_call: TRBV23-1

cdr3_aa: ASSLTSEGYNSPLH
j_call: TRBJ1-6
v_call: TRBV7-3

cdr3_aa: ASTSYRAGSYEQY
j_call: TRBJ2-7
v_call: TRBV5-1

cdr3_aa: ASRDAAQREQY
j_call: TRBJ2-7
v_call: TRBV27

cdr3_aa: ASSYSKAGEQY
j_call: TRBJ2-7
v_call: TRBV6-5

cdr3_aa: SVGSGSSGNTIY
j_call: TRBJ1-3
v_call: TRBV29-1